This entry lists 8 T cell receptor beta chains sequenced from one sample in a study of T-cell memory formation after mild COVID-19 (dated by TCRdb to about 2021). Preparation of the library involved 5' RACE. The sample was run on an Illumina NovaSeq 6000. The public reads were quality trimmed at Q25 with fastp and then assembled into clones with MiXCR by TCRdb, keeping productive beta chains. Rows with one shared CDR3 protein collapse into an entry with the most common genes and DNA. Here the sample has roughly 300,000 distinct CDR3 sequences; under 8.5% occur a single time. About 20% of the sample is held by the ten biggest clonotypes. Sequenced input: PBMCs or a T cell subset sorted from them (not recorded which). Source of these receptors: a man aged 18 to 29 who had mild COVID-19 (a few samples of this study predate the infection). The sample titles of this study are shuffled in the database, so cell type and time point are left out; the donor was told from shared clones.

This sequence joins TRBV7-2 and TRBJ2-1, with TRBD2 as a possible D gene (5 bases). CDR3 length: 15 residues. Germline V gene lookup returns CDR1 SGHTA and CDR2 FQGNSA. The V gene lost 8 bases and the J gene lost 0 bases, with 14 bases spanning the gap. CDR3 bases: TGTGCCAGCCACCTAGGAGGTAGCTCCTACAATGAGCAGTTCTTC. Translation gives CASHLGGSSYNEQFF.

Many counts were recorded for this clonotype. This chain joins TRBV29-1 and TRBJ2-3; perhaps D is TRBD1 or TRBD2 (5 bases each). The length of the CDR3 is 16 residues. Looked up from germline, CDR1 is SQVTM and CDR2 is ANQGSEA. Trimming pared 1 base from V and 2 bases from J, leaving 16 bases between. CDR3 protein: CSVEGLGRDSTDTQYF. DNA of the CDR3: TGCAGCGTTGAAGGTTTGGGACGGGATTCCACAGATACGCAGTATTTT.

The CDR3 is CASRSEGGLDGYTF. CDR3 DNA: TGTGCCAGCAGAAGTGAGGGGGGGCTCGATGGCTACACCTTC. The chain links TRBV28 to TRBJ1-2; TRBD1 might be the D (6 bases). V was shortened by 6 bases and J by 6 bases, with 17 bases between the two germline ends. CDR3 length equals 14 residues. From germline, CDR1 is MDHEN and CDR2 SYDVKM.

The chain has TRBV28 and TRBJ1-4; D ambiguous. Trimming cost V 4 bases and J 7 bases, with 13 bases left between them. Germline loops: CDR1 MDHEN, CDR2 SYDVKM. The CDR3 covers 14 residues. The CDR3 is CASSSSRVPEKLFF. CDR3 DNA sequence: TGTGCCAGCAGTTCGAGTCGGGTACCTGAAAAACTGTTTTTT.

This chain links TRBV6-5 with TRBJ1-1; TRBD1 is a possible D gene (6 bases). Trimming left V 4 bases short and J 0 bases short, with 18 bases between. CDR3 length: 17 residues. The germline V gene encodes CDR1 MNHEY and CDR2 SVGAGI. For the CDR3, the DNA is TGTGCCAGCAGTTGGGCCGGGGCAGGGGAAATGAACACTGAAGCTTTCTTT. Residues: CASSWAGAGEMNTEAFF.

There are many counts of this clonotype. The chain links TRBV18 to TRBJ1-6; 9 positions agree with TRBD1. Losses at the gene ends were 2 bases for V and 9 bases for J; bases not matched to a gene: 11. The CDR3 sequence is 17 residues long. Germline V gives CDR1 KGHSH, CDR2 LQKENI. The CDR3 coding sequence is TGTGCCAGCTCACCATGGGGACCGGGACAGGGAACTTCACCCCTCCACTTT. Its protein product is CASSPWGPGQGTSPLHF.

This chain connects TRBV6-2 or TRBV6-3 to TRBJ2-5, with 7 nucleotides matching TRBD1. The germline V gene has CDR1 MNHEY and CDR2 SVGEGT. The J segment lost 1 base and the V segment lost 6 bases, leaving 5 bases of the junction unmatched. The CDR3 length is 14 residues. This CDR3 is CASRPRQGQETQYF. In DNA form, the CDR3 reads TGTGCCAGCAGACCTCGACAGGGCCAAGAGACCCAGTACTTC.

The rearrangement links TRBV7-9 to TRBJ2-5; D is ambiguous. The CDR3 totals 12 residues. CDR1 is SEHNR, CDR2 FQNEAQ, per germline (reference sequence). V lost 5 bases, J lost 7 bases, and 11 bases lay in between. The CDR3 spells CASSPVRLTQYF. The CDR3 coding sequence is TGTGCCAGCAGCCCTGTAAGGCTGACCCAGTACTTC. Using reference TRBV7-9 and TRBJ2-5 for the parts outside the CDR3, the full variable domain is DTGVSQNPRHKITKRGQNVTFRCDPISEHNRLYWYRQTLGQGPEFLTYFQNEAQLEKSRLLSDRFSAERPKGSFSTLEIQRTEQGDSAMYLCASSPVRLTQYFGPGTRLLVL.